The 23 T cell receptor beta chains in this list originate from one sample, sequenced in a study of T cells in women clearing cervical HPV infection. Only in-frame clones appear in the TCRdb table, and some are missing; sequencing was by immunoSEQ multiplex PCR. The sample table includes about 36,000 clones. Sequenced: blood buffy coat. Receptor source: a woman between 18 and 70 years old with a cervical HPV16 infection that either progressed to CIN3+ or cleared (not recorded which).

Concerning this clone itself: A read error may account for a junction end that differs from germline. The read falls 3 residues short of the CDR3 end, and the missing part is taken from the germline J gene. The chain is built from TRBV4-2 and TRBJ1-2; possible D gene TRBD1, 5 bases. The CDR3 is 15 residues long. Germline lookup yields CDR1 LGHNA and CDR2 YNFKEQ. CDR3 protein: CASSQDRGSNYGYTF. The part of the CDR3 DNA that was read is TGCGCCAGCAGCCAAGATCGGGGGAGTAACTATGGC.

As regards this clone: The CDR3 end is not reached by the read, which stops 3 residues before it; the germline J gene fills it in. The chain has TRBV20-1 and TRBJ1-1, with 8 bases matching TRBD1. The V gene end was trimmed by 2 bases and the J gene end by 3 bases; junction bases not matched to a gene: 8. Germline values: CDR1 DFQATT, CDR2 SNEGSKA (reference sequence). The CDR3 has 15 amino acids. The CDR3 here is CSARSEGQEDTEAFF. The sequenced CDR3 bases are TGCAGTGCTAGATCAGAGGGACAGGAGGACACTGAA.

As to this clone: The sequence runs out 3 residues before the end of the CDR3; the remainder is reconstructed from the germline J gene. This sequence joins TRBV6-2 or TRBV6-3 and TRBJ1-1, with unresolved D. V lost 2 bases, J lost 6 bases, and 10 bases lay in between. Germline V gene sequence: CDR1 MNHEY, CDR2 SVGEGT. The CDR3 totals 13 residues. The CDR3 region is CASSYLRGSEAFF. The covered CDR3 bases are TGTGCCAGCAGTTACCTCCGCGGCTCTGAA.

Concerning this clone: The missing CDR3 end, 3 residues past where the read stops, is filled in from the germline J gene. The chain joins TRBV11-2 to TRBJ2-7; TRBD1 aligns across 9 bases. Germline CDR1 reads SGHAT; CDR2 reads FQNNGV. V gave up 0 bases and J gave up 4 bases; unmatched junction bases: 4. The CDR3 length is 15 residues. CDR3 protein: CASSLDPGTGYEQYF. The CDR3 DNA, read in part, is TGTGCCAGCAGCTTAGATCCCGGGACAGGGTACGAG.

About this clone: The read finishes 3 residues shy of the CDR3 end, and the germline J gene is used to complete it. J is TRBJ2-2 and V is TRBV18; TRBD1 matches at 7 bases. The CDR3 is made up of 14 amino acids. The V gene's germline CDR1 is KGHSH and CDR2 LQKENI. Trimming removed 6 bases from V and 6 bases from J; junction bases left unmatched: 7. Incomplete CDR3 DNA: TGTGCCAGCTCCCGACAGGGTGGACCCGGGGAG. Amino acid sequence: CASSRQGGPGE. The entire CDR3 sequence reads CASSRQGGPGELFF.

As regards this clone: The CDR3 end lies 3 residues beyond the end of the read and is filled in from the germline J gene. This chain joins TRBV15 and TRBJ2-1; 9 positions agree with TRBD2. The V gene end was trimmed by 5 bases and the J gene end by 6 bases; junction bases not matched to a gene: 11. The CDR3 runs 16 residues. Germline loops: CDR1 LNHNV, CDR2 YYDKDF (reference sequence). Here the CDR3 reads CATSVKASGEVNEQFF. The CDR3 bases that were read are TGTGCCACCAGCGTCAAAGCTAGCGGGGAGGTCAATGAG.

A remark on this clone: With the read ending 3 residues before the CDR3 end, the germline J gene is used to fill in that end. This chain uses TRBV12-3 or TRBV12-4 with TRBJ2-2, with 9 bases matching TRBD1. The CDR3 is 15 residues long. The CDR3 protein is CASSLPGQGWEKLFF. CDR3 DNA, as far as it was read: TGTGCCAGCAGTTTACCGGGACAGGGCTGGGAAAAG.

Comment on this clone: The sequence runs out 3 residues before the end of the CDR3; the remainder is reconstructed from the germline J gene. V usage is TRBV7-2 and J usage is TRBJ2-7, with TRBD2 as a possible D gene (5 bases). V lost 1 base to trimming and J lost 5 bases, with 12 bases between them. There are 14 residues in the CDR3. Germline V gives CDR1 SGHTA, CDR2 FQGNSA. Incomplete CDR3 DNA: TGTGCCAGCAGCTTAGGAGCTAGCTTTGACGAG. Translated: CASSLGASFDE. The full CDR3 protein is CASSLGASFDEQYF.

The CDR3 loop is CAWGQSGNTIYF. The CDR3 DNA, read in part, is TGTGCCTGGGGTCAGTCGGGAAACACC. V and J are TRBV30 and TRBJ1-3; D unclear. The sequence runs out 3 residues before the end of the CDR3; the remainder is reconstructed from the germline J gene. This CDR3 is 12 amino acids long. V lost 5 bases and J 4 bases, leaving 9 bases between the germline ends. CDR1 and CDR2 (germline): GTSNPN, SVGIG (reference sequence).

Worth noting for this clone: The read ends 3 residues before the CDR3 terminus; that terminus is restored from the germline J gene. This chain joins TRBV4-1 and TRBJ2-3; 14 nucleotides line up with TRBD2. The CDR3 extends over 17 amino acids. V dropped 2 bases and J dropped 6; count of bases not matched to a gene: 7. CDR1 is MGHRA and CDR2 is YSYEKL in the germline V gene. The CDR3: CASSQYPTSGGADTQYF. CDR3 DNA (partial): TGCGCCAGCAGCCAATACCCGACTAGCGGGGGGGCCGATACG.

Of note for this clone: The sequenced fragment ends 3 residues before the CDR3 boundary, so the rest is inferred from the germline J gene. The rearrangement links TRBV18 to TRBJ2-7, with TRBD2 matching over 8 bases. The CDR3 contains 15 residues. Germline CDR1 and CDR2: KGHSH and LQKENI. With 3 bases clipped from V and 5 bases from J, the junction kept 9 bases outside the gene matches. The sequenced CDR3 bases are TGTGCCAGCTCACCTCAACGGGGGGGCCTTGACGAG. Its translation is CASSPQRGGLDE. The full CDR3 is CASSPQRGGLDEQYF.

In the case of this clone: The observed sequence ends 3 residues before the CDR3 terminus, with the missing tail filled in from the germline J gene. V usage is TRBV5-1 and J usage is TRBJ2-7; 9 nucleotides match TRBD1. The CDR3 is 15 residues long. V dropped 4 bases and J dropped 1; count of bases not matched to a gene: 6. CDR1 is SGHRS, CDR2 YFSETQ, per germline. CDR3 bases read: TGCGCCAGCAGCCAATCCGGGACAGGGTCCTACGAG. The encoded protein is CASSQSGTGSYE. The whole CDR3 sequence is CASSQSGTGSYEQYF.

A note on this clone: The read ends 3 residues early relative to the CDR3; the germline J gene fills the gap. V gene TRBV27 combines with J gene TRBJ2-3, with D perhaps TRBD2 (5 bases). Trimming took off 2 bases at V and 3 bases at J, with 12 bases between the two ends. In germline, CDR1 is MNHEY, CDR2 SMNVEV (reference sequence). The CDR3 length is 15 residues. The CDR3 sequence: CASSLGPSGTDTQYF. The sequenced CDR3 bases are TGTGCCAGCAGTTTAGGGCCCTCGGGGACAGATACG.

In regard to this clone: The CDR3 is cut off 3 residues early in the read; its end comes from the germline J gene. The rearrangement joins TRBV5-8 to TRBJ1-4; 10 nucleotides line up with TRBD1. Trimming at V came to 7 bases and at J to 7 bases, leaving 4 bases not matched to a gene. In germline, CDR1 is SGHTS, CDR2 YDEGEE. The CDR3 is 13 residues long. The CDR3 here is CASRQGASEKLFF. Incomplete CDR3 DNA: TGTGCCAGCCGACAGGGGGCTTCTGAAAAA.

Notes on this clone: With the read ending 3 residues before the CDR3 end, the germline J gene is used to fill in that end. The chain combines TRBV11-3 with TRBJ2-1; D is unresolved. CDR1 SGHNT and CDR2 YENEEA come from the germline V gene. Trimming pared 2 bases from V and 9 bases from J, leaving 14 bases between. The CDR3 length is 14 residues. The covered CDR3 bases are TGTGCCAGCAGCTTATCCCCTACCTCGGGTGAG. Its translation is CASSLSPTSGE. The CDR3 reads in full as CASSLSPTSGEQFF.

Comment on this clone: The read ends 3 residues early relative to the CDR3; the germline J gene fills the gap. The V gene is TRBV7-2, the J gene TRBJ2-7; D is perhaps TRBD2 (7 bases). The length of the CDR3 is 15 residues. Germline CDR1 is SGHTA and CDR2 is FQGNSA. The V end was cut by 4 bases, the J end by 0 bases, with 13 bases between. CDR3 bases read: TGTGCCAGCAGCTCCGAGGGGGGGAGCTCCTACGAG. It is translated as CASSSEGGSSYE. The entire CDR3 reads CASSSEGGSSYEQYF.

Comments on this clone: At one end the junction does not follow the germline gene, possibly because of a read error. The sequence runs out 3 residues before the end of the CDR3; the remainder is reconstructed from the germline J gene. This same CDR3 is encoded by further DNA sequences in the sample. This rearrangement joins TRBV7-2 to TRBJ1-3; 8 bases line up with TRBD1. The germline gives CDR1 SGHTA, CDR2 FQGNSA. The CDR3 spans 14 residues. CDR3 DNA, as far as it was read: TGTGCCAGCAGCGTAACAGGGGGAGGAAACACA. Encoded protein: CASSVTGGGNT. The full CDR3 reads CASSVTGGGNTIYF.

Here the CDR3 reads CSAPDSSYEQYF. Incomplete CDR3 DNA: TGCAGTGCCCCGGACAGTTCCTACGAG. The chain recombines TRBV20-1 with TRBJ2-7; tentative D call: TRBD1 (6 bases). The read stops 3 residues short of the end of the CDR3; the missing end is completed from the germline J gene. From germline, CDR1 is DFQATT and CDR2 SNEGSKA (reference sequence). The CDR3 is 12 amino acids. The ends were cut back, 6 bases at V and 1 base at J, with 10 bases in the middle.

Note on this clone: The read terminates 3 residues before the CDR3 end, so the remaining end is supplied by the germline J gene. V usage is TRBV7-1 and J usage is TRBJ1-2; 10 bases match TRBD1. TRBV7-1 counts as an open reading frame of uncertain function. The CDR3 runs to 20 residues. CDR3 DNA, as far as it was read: TGTGCCAGCAGCTCCCTGGGGGGACAGGGGTTCCGACCGGGAACTCGTGAC. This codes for CASSSLGGQGFRPGTRD. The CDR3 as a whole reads CASSSLGGQGFRPGTRDYTF.

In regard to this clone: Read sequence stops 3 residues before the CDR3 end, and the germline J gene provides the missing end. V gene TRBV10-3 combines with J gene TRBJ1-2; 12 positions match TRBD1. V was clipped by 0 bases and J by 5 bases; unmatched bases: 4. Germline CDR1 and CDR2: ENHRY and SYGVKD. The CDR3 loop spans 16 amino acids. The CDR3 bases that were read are TGTGCCATCAGTGAGTCGGGGACAGGGGGCAATTATGGC. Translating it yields CAISESGTGGNYG. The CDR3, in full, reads CAISESGTGGNYGYTF.

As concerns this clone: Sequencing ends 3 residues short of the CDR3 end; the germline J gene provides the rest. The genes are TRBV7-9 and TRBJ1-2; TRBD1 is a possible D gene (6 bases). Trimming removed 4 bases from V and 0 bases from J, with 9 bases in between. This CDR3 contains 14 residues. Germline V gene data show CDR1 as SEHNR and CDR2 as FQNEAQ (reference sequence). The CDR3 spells CASSSDSTNYGYTF. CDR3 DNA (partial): TGTGCCAGCAGCTCGGACAGTACTAACTATGGC.

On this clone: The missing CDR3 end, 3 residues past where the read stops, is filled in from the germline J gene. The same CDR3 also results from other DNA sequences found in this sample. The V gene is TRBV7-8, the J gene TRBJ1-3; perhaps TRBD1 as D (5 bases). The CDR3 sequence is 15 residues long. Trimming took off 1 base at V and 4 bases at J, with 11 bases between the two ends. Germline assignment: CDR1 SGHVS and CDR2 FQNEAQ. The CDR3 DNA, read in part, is TGTGCCAGCAGCTTAGGTCAGGGTGTGGGAAACACC. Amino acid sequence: CASSLGQGVGNT. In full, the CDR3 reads CASSLGQGVGNTIYF.

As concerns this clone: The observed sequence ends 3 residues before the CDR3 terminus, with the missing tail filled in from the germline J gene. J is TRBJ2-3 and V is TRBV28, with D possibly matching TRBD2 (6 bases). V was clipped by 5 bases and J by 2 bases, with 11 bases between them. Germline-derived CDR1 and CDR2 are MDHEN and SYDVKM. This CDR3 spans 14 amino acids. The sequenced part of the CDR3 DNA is TGTGCCAGCAGTATCGGGGGAATCACAGATACG. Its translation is CASSIGGITDT. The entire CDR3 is CASSIGGITDTQYF.